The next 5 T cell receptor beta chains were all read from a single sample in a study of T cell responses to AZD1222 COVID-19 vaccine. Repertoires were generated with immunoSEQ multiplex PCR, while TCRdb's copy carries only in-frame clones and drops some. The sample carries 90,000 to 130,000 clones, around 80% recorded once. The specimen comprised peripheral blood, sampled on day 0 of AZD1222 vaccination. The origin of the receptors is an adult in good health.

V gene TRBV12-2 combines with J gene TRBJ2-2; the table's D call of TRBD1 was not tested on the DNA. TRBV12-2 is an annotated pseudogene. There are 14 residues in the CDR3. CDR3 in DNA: TGTGCAAGTCGCCTGACAGGATATACTGGGGAGCTGTTTTTT. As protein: CASRLTGYTGELFF.

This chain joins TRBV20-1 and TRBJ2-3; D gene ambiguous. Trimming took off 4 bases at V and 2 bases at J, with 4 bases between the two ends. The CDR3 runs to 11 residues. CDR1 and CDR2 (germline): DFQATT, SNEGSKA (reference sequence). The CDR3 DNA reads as TGCAGTGCTACTTACACAGATACGCAGTATTTT. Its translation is CSATYTDTQYF.

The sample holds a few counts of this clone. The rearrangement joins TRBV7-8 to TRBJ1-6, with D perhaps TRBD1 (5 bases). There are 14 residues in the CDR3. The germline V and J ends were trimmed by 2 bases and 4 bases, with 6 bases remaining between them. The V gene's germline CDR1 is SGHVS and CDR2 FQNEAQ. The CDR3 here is CASSLQGYNSPLHF. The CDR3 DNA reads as TGTGCCAGCAGCTTACAGGGATATAATTCACCCCTCCACTTT.

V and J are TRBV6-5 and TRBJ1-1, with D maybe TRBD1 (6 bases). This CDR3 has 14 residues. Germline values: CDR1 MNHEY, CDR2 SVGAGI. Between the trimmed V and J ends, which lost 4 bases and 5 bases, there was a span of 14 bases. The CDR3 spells CASSLGGYETEAFF. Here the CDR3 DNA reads TGTGCCAGCAGTTTGGGGGGCTACGAGACTGAAGCTTTCTTT.

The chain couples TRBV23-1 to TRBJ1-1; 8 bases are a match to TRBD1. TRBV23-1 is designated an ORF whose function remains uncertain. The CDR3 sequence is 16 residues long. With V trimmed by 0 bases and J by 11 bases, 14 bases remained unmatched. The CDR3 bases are TGCGCCAGCAGTCAATCTTCAACAGGGGGTCCCTCCTACGCTTTCTTT. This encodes CASSQSSTGGPSYAFF.